This T cell receptor beta chain was sequenced in a study of T cell changes during pregnancy in multiple sclerosis (dated by TCRdb to the late 2010s). About the investigation overall: The study looked at changes in the T cell repertoire across pregnancy in women with multiple sclerosis.

As concerns this clone: Its antigen is currently not known. Per-base quality was not reported, and no clone a single base away is much larger than it.

Libraries were prepared through the immunoSEQ multiplex PCR assay. Entries here come from immuneACCESS through TCRdb and include only in-frame sequences with V and J called. Some clones fail to appear in such tables; in the studies checked, an unresolved V gene covers under half of the shortfall, and the cause of the remainder is unknown. The sample has around 41,000 clones on record, approximately 91% of them singletons. Together, the top ten hold approximately 1.5% of the sample. The CDR3 holds 13 amino acids from the cysteine to the phenylalanine. Left in the record is the CDR3 DNA by itself, 39 bases read in frame from the first base. CDR1 and CDR2 (ENHRY, SYGVKD) derive from the germline V gene. The V end gives up 7 bases and the J end 4 bases, leaving 4 bases in the junction not matched to a gene.

Material for sequencing was PBMCs (not recorded whether the cells were cultured). This TCR came from a female donor with multiple sclerosis, enrolled in a pregnancy study. The sequence is built from TRBV10-3 and TRBJ2-3; 8 bases in between match TRBD1. In nucleotide form, the sequence is TGTGCCATCACCAGACAGGGGTCAGATACGCAGTATTTT. This encodes CAITRQGSDTQYF.